A selection of T cell receptor beta chains follows, all from one sample in a study of PD-1 blockade in classical Hodgkin lymphoma. TCRdb keeps only in-frame clones here, not all; method: immunoSEQ multiplex PCR. The sample lists around 17,000 clones, roughly 86% occurring once. The sequenced sample was peripheral blood mononuclear cells (PBMCs). These receptors came from a human donor with classical Hodgkin lymphoma. CDR3s include the opening cysteine and the closing phenylalanine or tryptophan. A D gene is named only where the DNA matches it firmly. For some rows the clone size is stated as once, few or many, or as a class when expanded; others skip it.

d_call,cdr3_length,j_call,clone_size,v_call,cdr3_nt,cdr3_aa
.,13,TRBJ2-7,.,TRBV7-7,TGTGCCAGCAGCTTAGCGGGCGGCTACGAGCAGTACTTC,CASSLAGGYEQYF
TRBD2,16,TRBJ2-3,.,TRBV6-5,TGTGCCAGCAGTTCCGTAGCGGGTTATAGCACAGATACGCAGTATTTT,CASSSVAGYSTDTQYF
.,12,TRBJ1-1,.,TRBV6-5,TGTGCCAGCGGGGGAGATAGCACTGAAGCTTTCTTT,CASGGDSTEAFF
.,13,TRBJ1-1,.,TRBV28,TGTGCCAGCAGGCCCTGGAAGAACACTGAAGCTTTCTTT,CASRPWKNTEAFF
.,12,TRBJ2-3,.,TRBV6-6,TGTGCCAGCAGGAGCGGAGGAGATACGCAGTATTTT,CASRSGGDTQYF
TRBD1,14,TRBJ2-5,.,TRBV29-1,TGCAGCGTCGGGATAAACAGGGGCCGGGAGACCCAGTACTTC,CSVGINRGRETQYF
TRBD1,17,TRBJ1-1,medium-sized,TRBV7-9,TGTGCCAGCAGCCCCAGGGACAGTGAATTCATGAACACTGAAGCTTTCTTT,CASSPRDSEFMNTEAFF
.,15,TRBJ2-7,.,TRBV28,TGTGCCAGCAGTAGGTCCTGGGGCCGGGGGTCCGAGCAGTACTTC,CASSRSWGRGSEQYF
TRBD1,17,TRBJ2-3,.,TRBV4-1,TGCGCCAGCAGCCAACAGCCCCCGGGACAGGTCACAGATACGCAGTATTTT,CASSQQPPGQVTDTQYF
TRBD1,17,TRBJ2-7,.,TRBV4-2,TGTGCCAGCAGTGCCCGACCCGGGACAGGCGATTCCTACGAGCAGTACTTC,CASSARPGTGDSYEQYF
TRBD2,13,TRBJ2-7,.,TRBV7-9,TGTGCCAGCAACCGACTAGCTGGTTACGAGCAGTACTTC,CASNRLAGYEQYF
.,14,TRBJ2-2,.,TRBV4-2,TGTGCCAGCAGCCAAGGGGAGGTCACCGGGGAGCTGTTTTTT,CASSQGEVTGELFF
.,15,TRBJ1-5,.,TRBV4-2,TGTGCCAGCAGCTCCGGGGCGGATAGCAATCAGCCCCAGCATTTT,CASSSGADSNQPQHF
TRBD1,14,TRBJ2-5,.,TRBV4-2,TGTGCCAGCAGCCAAAACCGGGACAGACGGACCCAGTACTTC,CASSQNRDRRTQYF
.,13,TRBJ2-5,.,TRBV10-2,TGCGCCAGCAGTCTCGGACCTCTGGAGACCCAGTACTTC,CASSLGPLETQYF
.,13,TRBJ2-2,.,TRBV21-1,TGTGCCAGCAGCAAAGACAACACCGGGGAGCTGTTTTTT,CASSKDNTGELFF
.,17,TRBJ2-5,.,TRBV27,TGTGCCAGCAGTTTTCGGGGGCGGACTAACTCTCAAGAGACCCAGTACTTC,CASSFRGRTNSQETQYF
TRBD1,15,TRBJ1-4,.,TRBV18,TGTGCCAGCTCACTCCCGGGACAGGGGAATGAAAAACTGTTTTTT,CASSLPGQGNEKLFF
TRBD1,15,TRBJ2-5,.,TRBV27,TGTGCCAGCTCAGTGTGGGGGACAGCGGTAGAGACCCAGTACTTC,CASSVWGTAVETQYF
TRBD2,15,TRBJ2-3,.,TRBV9,TGTGCCAGCAGCGTAGGACTAGCGGGAGGTGATACGCAGTATTTT,CASSVGLAGGDTQYF
.,12,TRBJ2-2,.,TRBV28,TGTGCCAGCAGTTTAGTAGGGGGGGAGCTGTTTTTT,CASSLVGGELFF
TRBD2,16,TRBJ2-3,few,TRBV27,TGTGCCAGCAGTTCGGGGCGCGGGGGAGACACAGATACGCAGTATTTT,CASSSGRGGDTDTQYF
.,13,TRBJ1-1,.,TRBV7-9,TGTGCCAGCAGCTTAGCCGGAAACACTGAAGCTTTCTTT,CASSLAGNTEAFF
.,16,TRBJ2-7,once,TRBV10-3,TGTGCCACCCGTTGGCGGGCTCATAAAGGGAACGACGAGCAGTACTTC,CATRWRAHKGNDEQYF
.,14,TRBJ2-7,once,TRBV5-6,TGTGCCAGCAGCTTGGCTCTGGGTTCCTACGAGCAGTACTTC,CASSLALGSYEQYF
TRBD1,22,TRBJ2-6,.,TRBV29-1,TGCAGCGTTGAAGTTTGGGACAGGGGGCGCGGGGGAGACCTCTCTGGGGCCAACGTCCTGACTTTC,CSVEVWDRGRGGDLSGANVLTF
.,16,TRBJ2-7,.,TRBV28,TGTGCCAGCAGTTTAGGAGGGCCAGGGGGGTCCTACGAGCAGTACTTC,CASSLGGPGGSYEQYF
TRBD1,13,TRBJ1-2,medium-sized,TRBV19,TGTGCCAGTAGTTGGACAGGGGTATATGGCTACACCTTC,CASSWTGVYGYTF
.,16,TRBJ2-5,.,TRBV19,TGTGCCAGTAGTATCTCCATTCCGGGACCCGAAGAGACCCAGTACTTC,CASSISIPGPEETQYF
.,16,TRBJ1-3,.,TRBV7-8,TGTGCCAGCAGCTTCCTGGGGGAATTGGCTGGAAACACCATATATTTT,CASSFLGELAGNTIYF
.,14,TRBJ1-5,.,TRBV6-5,TGTGCCAGCAGTCGGCCCGGGGTAAATCAGCCCCAGCATTTT,CASSRPGVNQPQHF
.,16,TRBJ2-5,.,TRBV18,TGTGCCAGCTCCCCCTCTACGGCGGGCTCTGGGGAGACCCAGTACTTC,CASSPSTAGSGETQYF
.,14,TRBJ2-7,once,TRBV2,TGTGCCAGCAGTGAATCACAGGGTTTCGGCGAGCAGTACTTC,CASSESQGFGEQYF
TRBD2,13,TRBJ2-1,few,TRBV7-7,TGTGCTAGCAGCCAAGGACTAGCGGCCCCCCAGTTCTTC,CASSQGLAAPQFF
.,15,TRBJ1-1,.,TRBV28,TGTGCCAGCAGTTTAAACGGACCGGGGGGCACTGAAGCTTTCTTT,CASSLNGPGGTEAFF
.,16,TRBJ2-2,.,TRBV5-4,TGTGCCAGCAGCTTGAGCGGCACAGTCGACACCGGGGAGCTGTTTTTT,CASSLSGTVDTGELFF
TRBD1,15,TRBJ1-1,.,TRBV6-6,TGTGCCAGCAGTTACTCCGACAGGGTATTCACTGAAGCTTTCTTT,CASSYSDRVFTEAFF
TRBD2,17,TRBJ2-3,.,TRBV13,TGTGCCAGCAGCTTACGAGTAGCGGGAGACCTCCGGGGTACGCAGTATTTT,CASSLRVAGDLRGTQYF
TRBD2,15,TRBJ2-7,few,TRBV25-1,TGTGCCAGCAGTGAGTGGGGGGGACCCCGCGGCGAGCAGTACTTC,CASSEWGGPRGEQYF
.,14,TRBJ2-3,.,TRBV6-1,TGTGCCAGCAGTGAATTAATCGAGGTAGATACGCAGTATTTT,CASSELIEVDTQYF
.,15,TRBJ2-3,.,TRBV25-1,TGTGCCAGCAGTGAATATTTTGGCGGCACAGATACGCAGTATTTT,CASSEYFGGTDTQYF
.,15,TRBJ2-7,.,TRBV2,TGTGCCAGCCTTCTAACGGCGACTAGTTCCCACGAGCAGTACTTC,CASLLTATSSHEQYF
TRBD2,18,TRBJ2-2,.,TRBV2,TGTGCCAGCAGTGACTTACTAGCGGGAGTGGAGAACACCGGGGAGCTGTTTTTT,CASSDLLAGVENTGELFF
TRBD1,15,TRBJ1-2,.,TRBV7-8,TGTGCCAGCAGCTCAACCGGGACAGCCTATAGGGGCTACACCTTC,CASSSTGTAYRGYTF
TRBD2,14,TRBJ2-2,.,TRBV25-1,TGTGCCAGCAGTGAAGCGGGAGACACCGGGGAGCTGTTTTTT,CASSEAGDTGELFF